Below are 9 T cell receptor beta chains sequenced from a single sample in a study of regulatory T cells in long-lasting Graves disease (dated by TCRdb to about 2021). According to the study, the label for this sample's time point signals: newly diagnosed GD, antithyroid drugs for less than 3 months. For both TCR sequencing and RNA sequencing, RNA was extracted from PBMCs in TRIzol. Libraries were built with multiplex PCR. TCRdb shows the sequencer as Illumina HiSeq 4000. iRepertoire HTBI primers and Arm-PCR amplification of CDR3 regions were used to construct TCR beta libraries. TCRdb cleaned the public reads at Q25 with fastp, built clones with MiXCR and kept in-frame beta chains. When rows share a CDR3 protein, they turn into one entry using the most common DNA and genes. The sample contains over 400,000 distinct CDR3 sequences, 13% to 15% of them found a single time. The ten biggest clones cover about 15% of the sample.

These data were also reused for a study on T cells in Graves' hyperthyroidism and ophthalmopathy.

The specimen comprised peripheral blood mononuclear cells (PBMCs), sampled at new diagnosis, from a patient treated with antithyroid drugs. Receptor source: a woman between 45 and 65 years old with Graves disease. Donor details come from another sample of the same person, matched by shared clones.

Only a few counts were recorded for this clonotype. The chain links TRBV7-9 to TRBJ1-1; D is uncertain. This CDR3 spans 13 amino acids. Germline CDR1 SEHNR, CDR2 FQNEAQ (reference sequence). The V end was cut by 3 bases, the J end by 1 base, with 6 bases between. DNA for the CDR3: TGTGCCAGCAGCTTTATGGGGAACACTGAAGCTTTCTTT. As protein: CASSFMGNTEAFF.

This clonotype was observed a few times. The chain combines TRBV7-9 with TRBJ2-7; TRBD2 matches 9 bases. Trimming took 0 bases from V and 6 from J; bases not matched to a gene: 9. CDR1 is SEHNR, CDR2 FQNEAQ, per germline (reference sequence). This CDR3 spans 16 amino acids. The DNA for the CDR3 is TGTGCCAGCAGCTTAGCTGCGACTAGCGGCTCCGCCGAGCAGTACTTC. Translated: CASSLAATSGSAEQYF.

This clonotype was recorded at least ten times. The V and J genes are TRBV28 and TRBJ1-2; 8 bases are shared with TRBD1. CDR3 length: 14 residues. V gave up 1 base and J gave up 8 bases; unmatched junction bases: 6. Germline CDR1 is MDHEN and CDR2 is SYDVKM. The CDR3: CASSLSRDRNGYTF. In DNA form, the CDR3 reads TGTGCCAGCAGTTTATCTCGGGACAGGAACGGCTACACCTTC.

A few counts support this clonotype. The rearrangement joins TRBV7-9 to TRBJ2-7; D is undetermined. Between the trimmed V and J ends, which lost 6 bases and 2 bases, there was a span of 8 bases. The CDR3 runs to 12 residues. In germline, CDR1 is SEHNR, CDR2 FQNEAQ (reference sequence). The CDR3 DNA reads TGTGCCAGCAGTAACGGTGCCTACGAGCAGTACTTC. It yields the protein CASSNGAYEQYF.

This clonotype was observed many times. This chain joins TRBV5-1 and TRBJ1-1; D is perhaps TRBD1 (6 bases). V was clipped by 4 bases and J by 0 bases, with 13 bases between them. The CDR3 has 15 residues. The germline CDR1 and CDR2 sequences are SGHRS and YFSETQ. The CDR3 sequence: CASSLNRDMNTEAFF. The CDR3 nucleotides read TGCGCCAGCAGCCTCAACAGGGACATGAACACTGAAGCTTTCTTT.

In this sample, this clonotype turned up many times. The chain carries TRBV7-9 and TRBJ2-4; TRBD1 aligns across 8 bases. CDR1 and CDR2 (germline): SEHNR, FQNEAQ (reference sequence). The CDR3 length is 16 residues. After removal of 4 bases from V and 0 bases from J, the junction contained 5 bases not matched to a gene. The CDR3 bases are TGTGCCAGCAGCTCGATGGGGACAGGAGCCAAAAACATTCAGTACTTC. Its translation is CASSSMGTGAKNIQYF. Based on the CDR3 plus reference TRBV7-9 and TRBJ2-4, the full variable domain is DTGVSQNPRHKITKRGQNVTFRCDPISEHNRLYWYRQTLGQGPEFLTYFQNEAQLEKSRLLSDRFSAERPKGSFSTLEIQRTEQGDSAMYLCASSSMGTGAKNIQYFGAGTRLSVL.

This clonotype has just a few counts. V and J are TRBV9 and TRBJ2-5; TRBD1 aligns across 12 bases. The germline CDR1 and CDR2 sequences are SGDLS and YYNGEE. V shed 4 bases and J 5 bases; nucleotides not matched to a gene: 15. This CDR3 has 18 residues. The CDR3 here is CASSTPPGQGAERETQYF. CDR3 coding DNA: TGTGCCAGCAGCACACCCCCGGGACAGGGGGCAGAGCGCGAGACCCAGTACTTC.

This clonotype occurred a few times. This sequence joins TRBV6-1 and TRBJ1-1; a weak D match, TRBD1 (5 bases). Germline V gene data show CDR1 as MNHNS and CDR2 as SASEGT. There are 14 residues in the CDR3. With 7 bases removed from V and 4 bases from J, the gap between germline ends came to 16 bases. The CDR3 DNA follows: TGTGCCAGCACCGCACTGGGGGTGCCCACTGAAGCTTTCTTT. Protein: CASTALGVPTEAFF.

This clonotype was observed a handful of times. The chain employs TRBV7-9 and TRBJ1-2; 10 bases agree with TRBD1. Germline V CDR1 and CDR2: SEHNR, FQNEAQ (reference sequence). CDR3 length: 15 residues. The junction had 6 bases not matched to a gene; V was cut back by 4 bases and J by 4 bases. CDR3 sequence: CASSSGQGSGYGYTF. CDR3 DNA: TGTGCCAGCAGCTCGGGACAGGGGTCCGGCTATGGCTACACCTTC.